Sequencing of this T cell receptor beta chain was carried out in a study of T cell clonotyping in hematopoietic cell transplantation. On this clone itself: Its specificity is unknown.

Generated by immunoSEQ multiplex PCR, the TCRdb table keeps only in-frame clones and is missing some. The table records about 19,000 clones, 65% to 80% of them present only once. The study's findings and limits: Pathologically expanded recipient clonotypes increased progressively from day 30 to day 180 as diversity fell. Few recipient clonotypes overlapped donors; over 95% were de novo at given depth. Higher Inverse Simpson Index values in graft donor and pretransplant recipient predicted broader posttransplant TCR diversity.

V was trimmed by 0 bases and J by 3 bases, leaving 8 bases between them. CDR1 and CDR2 (germline): ENHRY, SYGVKD. The CDR3 extends over 14 amino acids. The clonotype was recovered from a man aged 60 to 69 in good health. Some clones in this sample may be carry-over from other donors' samples. This chain uses TRBV10-3 with TRBJ1-2, with D unresolved. The material sequenced was peripheral blood mononuclear cells. The CDR3 protein is CAISESRGDYGYTF. CDR3 DNA sequence: TGTGCCATCAGTGAGTCGCGGGGAGACTATGGCTACACCTTC.